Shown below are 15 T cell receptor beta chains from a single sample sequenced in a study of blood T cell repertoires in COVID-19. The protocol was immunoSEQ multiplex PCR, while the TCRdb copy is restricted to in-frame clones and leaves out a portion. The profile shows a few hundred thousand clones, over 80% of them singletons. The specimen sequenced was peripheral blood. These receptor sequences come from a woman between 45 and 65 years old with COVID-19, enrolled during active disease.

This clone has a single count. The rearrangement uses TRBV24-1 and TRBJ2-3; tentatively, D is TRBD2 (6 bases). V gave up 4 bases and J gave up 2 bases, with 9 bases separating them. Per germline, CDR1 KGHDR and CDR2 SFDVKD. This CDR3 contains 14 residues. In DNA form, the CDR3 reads TGTGCCACCAGTGAGCGGGGCTACACAGATACGCAGTATTTT. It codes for CATSERGYTDTQYF.

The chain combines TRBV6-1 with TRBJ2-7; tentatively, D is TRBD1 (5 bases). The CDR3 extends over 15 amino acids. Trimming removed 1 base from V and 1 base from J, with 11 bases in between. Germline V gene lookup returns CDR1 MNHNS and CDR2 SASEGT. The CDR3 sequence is CASSEGAGQSYEQYF. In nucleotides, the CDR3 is TGTGCCAGCAGTGAAGGGGCAGGACAATCCTACGAGCAGTACTTC.

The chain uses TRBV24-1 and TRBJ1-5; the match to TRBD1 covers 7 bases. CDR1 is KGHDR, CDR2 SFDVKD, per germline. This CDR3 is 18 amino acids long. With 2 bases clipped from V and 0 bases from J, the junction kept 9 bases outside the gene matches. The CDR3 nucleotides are TGTGCCACCAGTGATTCCCAGGGGGGCCACTATAGCAATCAGCCCCAGCATTTT. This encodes CATSDSQGGHYSNQPQHF.

The chain's CDR3 is CAIRSGSPDTQYF. DNA of the CDR3: TGTGCCATTCGGAGCGGGAGTCCAGATACGCAGTATTTT. The J gene is TRBJ2-3, the V gene TRBV10-3; 8 bases map to TRBD2. The J segment lost 4 bases and the V segment lost 9 bases, leaving 6 bases of the junction unmatched. The CDR3 covers 13 residues. Germline CDR1 and CDR2: ENHRY and SYGVKD.

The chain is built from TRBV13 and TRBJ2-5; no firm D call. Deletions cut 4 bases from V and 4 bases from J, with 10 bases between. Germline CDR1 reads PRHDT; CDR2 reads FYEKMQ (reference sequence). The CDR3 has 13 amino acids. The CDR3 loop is CASSSGFPETQYF. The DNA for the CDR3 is TGTGCCAGCAGCTCCGGGTTTCCAGAGACCCAGTACTTC.

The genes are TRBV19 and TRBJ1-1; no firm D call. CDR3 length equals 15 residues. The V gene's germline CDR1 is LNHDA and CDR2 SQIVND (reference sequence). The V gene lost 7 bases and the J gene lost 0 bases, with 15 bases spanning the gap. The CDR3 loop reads CASTPFGGMNTEAFF. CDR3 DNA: TGTGCCAGTACCCCCTTCGGCGGTATGAACACTGAAGCTTTCTTT.

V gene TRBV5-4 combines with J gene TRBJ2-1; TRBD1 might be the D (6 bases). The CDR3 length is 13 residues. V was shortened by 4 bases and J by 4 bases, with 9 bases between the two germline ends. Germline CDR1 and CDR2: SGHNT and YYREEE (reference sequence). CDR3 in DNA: TGTGCCAGCAGCAGGACAGAATACAATGAGCAGTTCTTC. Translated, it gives CASSRTEYNEQFF. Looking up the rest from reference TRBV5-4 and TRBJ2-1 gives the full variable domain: ETGVTQSPTHLIKTRGQQVTLRCSSQSGHNTVSWYQQALGQGPQFIFQYYREEENGRGNFPPRFSGLQFPNYSSELNVNALELDDSALYLCASSRTEYNEQFFGPGTRLTVL.

The CDR3 DNA sequence: TGTGCCAGCAGCCAACCACAGAGGAACACTGAAGCTTTCTTT. This gives the protein CASSQPQRNTEAFF. The J gene is TRBJ1-1, the V gene TRBV3-1 (or the pseudogene TRBV3-2), with D unclear. V lost 2 bases and J 1 base, leaving 8 bases between the germline ends. Germline V gene data show CDR1 as LGHDT and CDR2 as YNNKEL (reference sequence). The CDR3 runs to 14 residues.

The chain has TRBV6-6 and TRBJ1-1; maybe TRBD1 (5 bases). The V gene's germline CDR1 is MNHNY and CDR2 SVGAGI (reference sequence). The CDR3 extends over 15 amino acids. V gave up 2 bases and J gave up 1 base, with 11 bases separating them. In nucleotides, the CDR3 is TGTGCCAGCAGTTACGGGTCAGGGCGGAACACTGAAGCTTTCTTT. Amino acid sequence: CASSYGSGRNTEAFF.

As DNA, the CDR3 is TGTGCCAGCAGCTCGGGGACAGGTGAATATAGCAATCAGCCCCAGCATTTT. Its translation: CASSSGTGEYSNQPQHF. V usage is TRBV9 and J usage is TRBJ1-5; 8 bases align to TRBD1. Germline V gene sequence: CDR1 SGDLS, CDR2 YYNGEE. V lost 4 bases and J lost 0; bases outside the gene matches: 9. This CDR3 has 17 residues.

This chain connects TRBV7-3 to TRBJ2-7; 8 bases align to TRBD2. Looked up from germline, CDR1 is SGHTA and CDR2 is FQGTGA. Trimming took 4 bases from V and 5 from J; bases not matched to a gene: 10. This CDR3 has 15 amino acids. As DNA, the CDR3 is TGTGCCAGCAGCTCAACCGGGACTAGTATCCACGAGCAGTACTTC. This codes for CASSSTGTSIHEQYF.

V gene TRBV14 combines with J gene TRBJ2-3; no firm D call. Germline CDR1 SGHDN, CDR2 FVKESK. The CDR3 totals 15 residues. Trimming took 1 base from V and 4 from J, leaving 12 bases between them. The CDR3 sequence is CASSQVPSAADTQYF. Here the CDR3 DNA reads TGTGCCAGCAGCCAAGTACCCTCCGCAGCAGATACGCAGTATTTT.

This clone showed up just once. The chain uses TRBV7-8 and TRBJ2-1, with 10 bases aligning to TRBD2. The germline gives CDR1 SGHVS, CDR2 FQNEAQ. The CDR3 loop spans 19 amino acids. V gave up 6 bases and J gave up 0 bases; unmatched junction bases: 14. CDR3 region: CASRLTGLAKLSSYNEQFF. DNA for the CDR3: TGTGCCAGCAGATTAACGGGACTAGCGAAGTTATCCTCCTACAATGAGCAGTTCTTC.

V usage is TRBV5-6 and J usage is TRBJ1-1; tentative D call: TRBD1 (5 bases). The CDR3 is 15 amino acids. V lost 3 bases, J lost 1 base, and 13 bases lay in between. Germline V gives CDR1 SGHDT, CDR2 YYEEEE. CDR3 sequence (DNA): TGTGCCAGCAGCTCCGGAGGGGCGGGGAACACTGAAGCTTTCTTT. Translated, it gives CASSSGGAGNTEAFF.

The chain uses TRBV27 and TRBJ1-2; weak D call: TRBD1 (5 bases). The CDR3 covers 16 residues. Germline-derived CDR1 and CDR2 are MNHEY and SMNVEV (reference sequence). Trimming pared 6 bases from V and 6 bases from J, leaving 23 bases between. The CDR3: CASSHASKKLGDGYTF. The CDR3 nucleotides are TGTGCCAGCAGCCACGCCTCGAAGAAATTAGGGGATGGCTACACCTTC.